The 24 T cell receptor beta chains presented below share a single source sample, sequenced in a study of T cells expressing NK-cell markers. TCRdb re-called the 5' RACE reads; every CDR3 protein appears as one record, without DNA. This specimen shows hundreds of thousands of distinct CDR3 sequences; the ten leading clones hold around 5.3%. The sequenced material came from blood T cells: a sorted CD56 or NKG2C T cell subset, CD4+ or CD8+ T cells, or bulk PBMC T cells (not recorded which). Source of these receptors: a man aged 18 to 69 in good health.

The CDR3 spells CATSRQGFNEQFF. The V and J genes are TRBV19 and TRBJ2-1; TCRdb's D call of TRBD1 is untestable without DNA. The CDR3 runs 13 residues. Germline V gives CDR1 LNHDA, CDR2 SQIVND (reference sequence). The entire variable domain, with the rest obtained from reference TRBV19 and TRBJ2-1, is as follows: DGGITQSPKYLFRKEGQNVTLSCEQNLNHDAMYWYRQDPGQGLRLIYYSQIVNDFQKGDIAEGYSVSREKKESFPLTVTSAQKNPTAFYLCATSRQGFNEQFFGPGTRLTVL.

CDR3 residues: CASSSPGQDNGYTF. The chain carries TRBV12-3 or TRBV12-4 and TRBJ1-2; TCRdb names TRBD1, which stays unverified in the absence of DNA. CDR3 length equals 14 residues.

The CDR3 is CSARMEIYGYTF. This chain links TRBV20-1 with TRBJ1-2. CDR1 is DFQATT and CDR2 is SNEGSKA in the germline V gene (reference sequence). CDR3 length: 12 residues.

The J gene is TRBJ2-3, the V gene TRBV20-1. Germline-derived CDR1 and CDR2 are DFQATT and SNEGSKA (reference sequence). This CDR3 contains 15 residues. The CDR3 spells CSARSLAGSTDTQYF.

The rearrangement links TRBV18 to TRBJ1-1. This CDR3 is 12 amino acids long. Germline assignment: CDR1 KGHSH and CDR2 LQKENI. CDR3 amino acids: CASSRADTEAFF.

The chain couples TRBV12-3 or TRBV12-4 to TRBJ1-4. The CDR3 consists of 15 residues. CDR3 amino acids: CASSLEGEGEEKLFF.

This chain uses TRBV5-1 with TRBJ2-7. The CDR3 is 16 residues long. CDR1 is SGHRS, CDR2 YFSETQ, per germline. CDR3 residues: CASSSGRTGESYEQYF.

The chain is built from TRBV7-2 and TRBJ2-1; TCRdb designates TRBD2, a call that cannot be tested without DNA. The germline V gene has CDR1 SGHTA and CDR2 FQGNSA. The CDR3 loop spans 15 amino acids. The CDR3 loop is CASSSRRAQSNEQFF.

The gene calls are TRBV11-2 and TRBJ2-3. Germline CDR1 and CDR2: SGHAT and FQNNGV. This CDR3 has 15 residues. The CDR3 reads CASSPQTFVPDTQYF.

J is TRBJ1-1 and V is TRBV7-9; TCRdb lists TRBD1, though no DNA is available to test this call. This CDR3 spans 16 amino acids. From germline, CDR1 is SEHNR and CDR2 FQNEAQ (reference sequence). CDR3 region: CASSLGLSLRNTEAFF. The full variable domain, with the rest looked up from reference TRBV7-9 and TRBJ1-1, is DTGVSQNPRHKITKRGQNVTFRCDPISEHNRLYWYRQTLGQGPEFLTYFQNEAQLEKSRLLSDRFSAERPKGSFSTLEIQRTEQGDSAMYLCASSLGLSLRNTEAFFGQGTRLTVV.

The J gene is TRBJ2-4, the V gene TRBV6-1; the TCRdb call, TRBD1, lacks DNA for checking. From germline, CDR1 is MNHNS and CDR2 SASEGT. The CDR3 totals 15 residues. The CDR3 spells CATMGQGVAKNIQYF.

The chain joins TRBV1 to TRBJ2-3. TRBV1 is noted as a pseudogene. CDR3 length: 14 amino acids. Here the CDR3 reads CTSTHLSTTDTQYF.

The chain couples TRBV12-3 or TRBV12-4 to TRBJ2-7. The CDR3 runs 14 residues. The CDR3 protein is CASSRQQGPYEQYF.

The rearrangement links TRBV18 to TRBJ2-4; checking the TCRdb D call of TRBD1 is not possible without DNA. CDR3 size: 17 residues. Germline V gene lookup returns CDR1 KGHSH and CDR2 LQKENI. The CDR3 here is CASSPLGQGATKNIQYF.

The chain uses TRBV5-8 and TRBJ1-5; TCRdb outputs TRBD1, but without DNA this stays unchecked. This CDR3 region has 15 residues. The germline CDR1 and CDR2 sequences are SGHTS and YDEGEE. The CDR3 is CASSLHTGFDQPQHF.

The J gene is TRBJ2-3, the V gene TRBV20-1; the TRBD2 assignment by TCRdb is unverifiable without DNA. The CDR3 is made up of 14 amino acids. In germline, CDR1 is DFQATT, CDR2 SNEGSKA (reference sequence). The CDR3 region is CSATGTSGTDTQYF.

The CDR3 spells CASSSPGLAGFTDTQYF. The chain carries TRBV27 and TRBJ2-3; as DNA is missing, the TRBD2 call by TCRdb cannot be tested. From germline, CDR1 is MNHEY and CDR2 SMNVEV (reference sequence). The CDR3 covers 17 residues.

The CDR3 reads CASRASGGGDYNEQFF. V is TRBV2 and J is TRBJ2-1; TCRdb's D call, TRBD2, is unchecked because there is no DNA. Germline CDR1 reads SNHLY; CDR2 reads FYNNEI. The CDR3 loop spans 16 amino acids.

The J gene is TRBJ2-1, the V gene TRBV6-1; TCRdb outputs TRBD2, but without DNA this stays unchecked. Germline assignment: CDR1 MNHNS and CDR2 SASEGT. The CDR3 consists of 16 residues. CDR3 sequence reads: CASSESLSGGYNEQFF.

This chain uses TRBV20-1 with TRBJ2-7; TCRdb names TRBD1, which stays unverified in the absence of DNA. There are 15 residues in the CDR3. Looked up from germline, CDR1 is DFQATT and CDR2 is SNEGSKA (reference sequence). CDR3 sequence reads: CSARVQGQLGNEQYF.

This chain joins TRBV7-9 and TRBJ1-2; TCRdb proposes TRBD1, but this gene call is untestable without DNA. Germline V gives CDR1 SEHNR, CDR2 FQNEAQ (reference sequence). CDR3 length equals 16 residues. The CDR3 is CASSSVGRDRGYGYTF.

CDR3 loop: CASSPRLAAAKNIQYF. V usage is TRBV6-1 and J usage is TRBJ2-4; checking the TCRdb D call of TRBD2 is not possible without DNA. The CDR3 contains 16 residues. From germline, CDR1 is MNHNS and CDR2 SASEGT.

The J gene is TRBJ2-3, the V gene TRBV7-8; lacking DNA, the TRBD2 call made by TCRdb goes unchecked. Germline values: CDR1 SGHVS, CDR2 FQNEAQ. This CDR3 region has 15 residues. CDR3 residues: CASSPWTSAADTQYF.

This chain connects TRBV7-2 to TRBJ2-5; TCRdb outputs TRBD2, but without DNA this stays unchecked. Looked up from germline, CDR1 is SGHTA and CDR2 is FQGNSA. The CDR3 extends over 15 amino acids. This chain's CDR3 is CASSLAGGGRETQYF.